These 9 T cell receptor beta chains came from one sample sequenced in a study of cytomegalovirus exposure and HLA in healthy donors. Primers for the PCR totalled 60 Vbeta and 13 Jbeta. The assay was immunoSEQ multiplex PCR, and TCRdb's table has in-frame clones only and misses some. The repertoire consists of roughly 110,000 clones, with about two thirds occurring once and the leading ten covering 0.79%. Sequencing used PBMCs. These receptors all stem from a boy aged 5-17 years in good health and CMV-seronegative.

This clone showed up just once. This rearrangement joins TRBV27 to TRBJ1-4; D is perhaps TRBD1 (6 bases). CDR1 and CDR2 (germline): MNHEY, SMNVEV (reference sequence). Deletions cut 2 bases from V and 1 base from J, with 8 bases between. The CDR3 is 15 amino acids. The CDR3: CASSLTGLTNEKLFF. CDR3 coding DNA: TGTGCCAGCAGTTTAACAGGGCTAACTAATGAAAAACTGTTTTTT.

Written as DNA, the CDR3 is TGTGCCAGCAGTTTTGGAGTGGCCTACGAGCAGTACTTC. Protein product: CASSFGVAYEQYF. The V and J genes are TRBV27 and TRBJ2-7; no clear D gene. Per the germline V gene, CDR1 is MNHEY and CDR2 is SMNVEV (reference sequence). V was trimmed by 3 bases and J by 2 bases, leaving 8 bases between them. The CDR3 is 13 amino acids.

This clone was counted a few times. CDR3 coding DNA: TGTGCCAGCAGCTACGGGACTGAGGGAGATACGCAGTATTTT. Residues: CASSYGTEGDTQYF. The chain has TRBV5-6 and TRBJ2-3; weak D call: TRBD2 (6 bases). This CDR3 has 14 amino acids. Germline-derived CDR1 and CDR2 are SGHDT and YYEEEE. With 3 bases removed from V and 5 bases from J, the gap between germline ends came to 13 bases.

This clone has a single count. J is TRBJ1-5 and V is TRBV2; 7 bases align to TRBD1. From germline, CDR1 is SNHLY and CDR2 FYNNEI. J was trimmed by 0 bases and V by 6 bases; bases with no gene match: 8. The CDR3 contains 16 residues. Written as DNA, the CDR3 is TGTGCCAGCAGCGAAAGGACAGGCCCTAGCAATCAGCCCCAGCATTTT. Translation gives CASSERTGPSNQPQHF.

The genes are TRBV6-5 and TRBJ2-1; tentatively, D is TRBD2 (6 bases). The CDR3 length is 15 residues. Germline values: CDR1 MNHEY, CDR2 SVGAGI. Trimming pared 7 bases from V and 5 bases from J, leaving 18 bases between. The CDR3 DNA reads TGTGCCAGCAAAGCCCTAGCCGGAGGGGACAATGAGCAGTTCTTC. Protein product: CASKALAGGDNEQFF.

The chain combines TRBV6-6 with TRBJ2-2; 7 bases are a match to TRBD1. Losses at the gene ends were 10 bases for V and 2 bases for J; bases not matched to a gene: 7. This CDR3 is 14 amino acids long. From germline, CDR1 is MNHNY and CDR2 SVGAGI (reference sequence). The CDR3, as DNA: TGTGCCATCAAGGGGGCTCTTAACACCGGGGAGCTGTTTTTT. Its protein is CAIKGALNTGELFF.

V usage is TRBV7-6 and J usage is TRBJ1-4; 10 positions match TRBD1. CDR1 and CDR2 from the germline V gene are SGHVS and FNYEAQ. V gave up 4 bases and J gave up 5 bases; unmatched junction bases: 7. The CDR3 loop spans 16 amino acids. The CDR3 nucleotides read TGTGCCAGCAGCTCTCTACCGGGACAGGGGAATGAAAAACTGTTTTTT. Its translation: CASSSLPGQGNEKLFF.

The J gene is TRBJ2-1, the V gene TRBV29-1; D unresolved. V lost 2 bases and J lost 15, with 14 bases in between. Per germline, CDR1 SQVTM and CDR2 ANQGSEA. This CDR3 contains 11 residues. This CDR3 is CSVELVQNPFF. The CDR3 bases are TGCAGCGTTGAACTGGTCCAGAACCCGTTCTTC.

The chain links TRBV4-3 to TRBJ2-1; 11 bases match TRBD2. The germline CDR1 and CDR2 sequences are LGHNA and YSLEER. The CDR3 runs 15 residues. The V and J ends lost 4 bases and 5 bases, in that order; junction bases with no gene match: 4. The CDR3 region has the DNA TGCGCCAGCAGCCCACTAGCGGGGGACGACAATGAGCAGTTCTTC. It translates to CASSPLAGDDNEQFF.